The 4 T cell receptor beta chains presented below share a single source sample, sequenced in a study of shared clonotypes between healthy human individuals. The protocol was immunoSEQ multiplex PCR, while the TCRdb copy is restricted to in-frame clones and leaves out a portion. This sample yields about 2 million clones, of which roughly 94% are seen a single time; 0.9% to 1.4% belongs to the top ten. Naive CD8 cells were CD45RO-negative, positively selected for CCR7, excluding terminally differentiated effector memory CD45RA+ cells. Material: naive CD8+ T cells sorted from blood. The receptors originated from a man in his late teens or twenties in good health.

The chain employs TRBV2 and TRBJ2-7; a weak D match, TRBD1 (6 bases). The CDR3 is made up of 15 amino acids. Germline-derived CDR1 and CDR2 are SNHLY and FYNNEI. The V gene lost 8 bases and the J gene lost 1 base, with 18 bases spanning the gap. CDR3: CASQGTITPSYEQYF. The CDR3 DNA reads TGTGCCAGCCAGGGGACCATTACCCCTTCCTACGAGCAGTACTTC.

This clone has just one count. Other DNA sequences of this sample code for an identical CDR3. This rearrangement joins TRBV19 to TRBJ1-1; 10 bases agree with TRBD1. The CDR3 totals 13 residues. Trimming cost V 3 bases and J 8 bases; bases outside gene matches: 3. CDR1 and CDR2 (germline): LNHDA, SQIVND (reference sequence). Here the CDR3 reads CASSMTGGTEAFF. CDR3 sequence (DNA): TGTGCCAGTAGTATGACAGGGGGCACCGAAGCTTTCTTT.

The rearrangement joins TRBV4-2 to TRBJ2-7, with a tentative D call TRBD1 (5 bases). There are 17 residues in the CDR3. CDR1 LGHNA and CDR2 YNFKEQ come from the germline V gene. The ends were cut back, 8 bases at V and 3 bases at J, with 26 bases in the middle. CDR3 DNA: TGTGCCAGCGGCCTCCAACACACTGGGGCAGAAGGCTACGAGCAGTACTTC. Amino acids: CASGLQHTGAEGYEQYF.

The V call is TRBV27, the J call TRBJ1-6; unclear D gene. Germline V CDR1 and CDR2: MNHEY, SMNVEV (reference sequence). Trimming removed 6 bases from V and 11 bases from J, with 14 bases in between. The CDR3 consists of 13 residues. CDR3 in amino acids: CASSTKDLAPLHF. DNA for the CDR3: TGTGCCAGCAGCACCAAGGATCTCGCACCCCTCCACTTT.